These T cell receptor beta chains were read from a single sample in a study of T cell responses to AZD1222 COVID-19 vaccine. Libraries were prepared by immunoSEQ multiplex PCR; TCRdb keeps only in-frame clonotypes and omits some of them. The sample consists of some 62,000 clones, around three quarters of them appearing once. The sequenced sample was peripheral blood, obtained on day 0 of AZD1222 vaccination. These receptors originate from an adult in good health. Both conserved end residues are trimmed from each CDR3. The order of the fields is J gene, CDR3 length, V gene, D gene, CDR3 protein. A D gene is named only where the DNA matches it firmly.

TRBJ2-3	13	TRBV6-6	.	ASSSQGISTDTQY
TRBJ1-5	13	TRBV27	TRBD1	ASSLDRGVGQPQH
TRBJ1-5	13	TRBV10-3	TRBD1	AISAGGYSNQPQH
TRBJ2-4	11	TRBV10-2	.	ASGVEAKNIQY
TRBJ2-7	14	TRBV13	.	ASSPPPGTKGNEQY
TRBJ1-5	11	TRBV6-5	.	ASSLTGNQPQH
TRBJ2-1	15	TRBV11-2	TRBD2	ASSNLGTSGAWNEQF
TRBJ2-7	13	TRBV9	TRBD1	ASSPRTGSSYEQY
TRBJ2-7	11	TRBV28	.	ASSWAGTYEQY
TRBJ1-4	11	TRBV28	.	ASKLGSNEKLF
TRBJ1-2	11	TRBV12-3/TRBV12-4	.	ASSSSRLAGYT
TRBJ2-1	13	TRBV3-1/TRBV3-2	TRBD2	ASSPWGGEYNEQF
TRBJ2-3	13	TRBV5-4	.	ASSLGTSMADTQY
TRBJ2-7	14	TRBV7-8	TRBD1	ASSQKRRTGGYEQY
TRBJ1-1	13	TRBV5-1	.	ASSLGGGEGTEAF
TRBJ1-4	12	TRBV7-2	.	ASSATLSGEKLF
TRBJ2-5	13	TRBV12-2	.	ASRSLRLAGETQY
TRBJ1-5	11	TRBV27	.	ASTRGEGQPQH
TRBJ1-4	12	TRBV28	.	ASRGPGERGKLF
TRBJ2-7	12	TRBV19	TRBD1	ASSFGTDSYEQY
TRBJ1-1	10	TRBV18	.	ASSPSLAEAF
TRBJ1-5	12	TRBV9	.	ASSEGNSNQPQH
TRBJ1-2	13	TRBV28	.	ASRTAGTNTRGYT
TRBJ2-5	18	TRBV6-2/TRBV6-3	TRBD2	ASSPSLTSGGLYPQETQY
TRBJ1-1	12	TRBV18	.	ASSLGVLNTEAF
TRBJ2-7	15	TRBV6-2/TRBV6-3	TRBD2	ASSSPTSGGDTYEQY
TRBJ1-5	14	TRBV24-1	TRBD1	ATSDLNRGRNQPQH
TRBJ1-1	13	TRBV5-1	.	ASSLSGAGNTEAF
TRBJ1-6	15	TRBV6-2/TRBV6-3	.	ASSYGHPSSYNSPLH
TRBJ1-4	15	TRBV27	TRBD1	ASSLMGTGGTNEKLF